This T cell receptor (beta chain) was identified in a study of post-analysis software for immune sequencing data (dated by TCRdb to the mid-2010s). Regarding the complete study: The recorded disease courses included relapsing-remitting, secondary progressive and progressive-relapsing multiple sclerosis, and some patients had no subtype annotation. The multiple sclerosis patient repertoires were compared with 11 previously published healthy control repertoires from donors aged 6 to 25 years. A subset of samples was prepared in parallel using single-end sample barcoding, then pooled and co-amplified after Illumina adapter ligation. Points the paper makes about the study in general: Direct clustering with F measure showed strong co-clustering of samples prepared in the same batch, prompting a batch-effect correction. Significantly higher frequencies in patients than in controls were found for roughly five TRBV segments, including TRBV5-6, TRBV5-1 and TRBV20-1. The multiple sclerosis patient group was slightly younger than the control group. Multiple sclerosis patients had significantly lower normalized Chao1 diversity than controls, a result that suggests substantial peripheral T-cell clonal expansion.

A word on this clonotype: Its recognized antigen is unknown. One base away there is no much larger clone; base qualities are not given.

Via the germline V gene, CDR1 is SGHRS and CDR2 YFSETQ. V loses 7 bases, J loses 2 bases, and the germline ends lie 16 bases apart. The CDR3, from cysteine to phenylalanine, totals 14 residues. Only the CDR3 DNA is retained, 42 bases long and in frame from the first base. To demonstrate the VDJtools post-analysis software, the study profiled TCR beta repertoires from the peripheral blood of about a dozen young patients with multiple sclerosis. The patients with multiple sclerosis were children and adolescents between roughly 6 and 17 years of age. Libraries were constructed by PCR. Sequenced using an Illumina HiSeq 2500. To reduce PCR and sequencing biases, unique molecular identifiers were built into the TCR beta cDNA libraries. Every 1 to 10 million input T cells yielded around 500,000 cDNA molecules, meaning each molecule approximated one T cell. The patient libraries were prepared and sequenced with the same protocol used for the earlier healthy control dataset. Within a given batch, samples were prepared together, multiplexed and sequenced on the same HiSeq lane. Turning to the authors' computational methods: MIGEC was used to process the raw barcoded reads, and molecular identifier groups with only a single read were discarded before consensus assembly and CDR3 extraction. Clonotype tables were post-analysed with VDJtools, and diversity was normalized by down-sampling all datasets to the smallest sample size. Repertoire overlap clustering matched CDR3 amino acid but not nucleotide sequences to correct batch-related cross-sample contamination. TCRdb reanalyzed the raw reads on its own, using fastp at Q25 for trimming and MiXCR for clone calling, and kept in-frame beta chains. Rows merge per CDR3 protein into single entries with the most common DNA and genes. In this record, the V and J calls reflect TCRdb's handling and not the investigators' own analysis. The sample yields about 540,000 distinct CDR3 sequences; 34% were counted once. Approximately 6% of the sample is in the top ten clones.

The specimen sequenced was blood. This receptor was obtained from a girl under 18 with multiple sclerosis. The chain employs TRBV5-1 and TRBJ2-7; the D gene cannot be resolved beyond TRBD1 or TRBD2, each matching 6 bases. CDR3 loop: CASRRGDGPYEQYF. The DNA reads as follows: TGCGCCAGCCGAAGGGGGGACGGACCCTACGAGCAGTACTTC.